Listed below are T cell receptor delta chains from one sample, sequenced in a study of Vδ1+ human thymocytes. TCRdb reprocessed the multiplex PCR reads using CATT. The sample holds approximately 24,000 delta-chain clones, around 7.7% seen once. The sequenced sample was Vdelta1+ gamma-delta thymocytes from the thymus. These receptors originate from a girl less than two years old who had congenital heart surgery. CDR3s include the opening cysteine and the closing phenylalanine or tryptophan. The size field is filled for only some rows; it gives once, few, many or a size class.

>17|medium-sized|TRDJ1|TRDV2
CACDTARGIREADKLIF
>17|few|TRDJ1|TRDV1
CALGELLSGTDTDKLIF
>21|NA|TRDJ1|TRDV1
CALGEYSSYWGIGSDTDKLIF
>21|NA|TRDJ1|TRDV1
CALGENPYYALTSQGDLRLIF
>20|NA|TRDJ1|TRDV1
CALGEPRLGEKTTYTDKLIF
>17|NA|TRDJ1|TRDV1
CALGGPFLLGDTLKLIF
>11|few|TRDJ1|TRDV3
CAFPATDKLIF
>19|few|TRDJ1|TRDV1
CALGGLSSGGGSYTDKLIF
>20|few|TRDJ1|TRDV1
CALGESFGLGIASYTDKLIF
>19|NA|TRDJ1|TRDV1
CALGEFPPLLGAYTDKLIF
>18|NA|TRDJ1|TRDV1
CALGEPIPQDDCTDKLIF
>20|NA|TRDJ1|TRDV1
CALGDRLSSDWGIRTDKLIF
>15|medium-sized|TRDJ1|TRDV1
CALGLIHPPDYKLIF
>22|few|TRDJ1|TRDV1
CALGDPYGKQPETIFNTDKLIF
>18|few|TRDJ1|TRDV1
CALGKGPRLFTYTDKLIF
>19|NA|TRDJ1|TRDV1
CALGECPSCIAEDTDKLIF
>17|few|TRDJ1|TRDV1
CALGEREWGIEKDKLIF